The sequence of this TCR beta chain was determined in a study of human T cells and chemical hapten exposure. Whole-study findings and limits: TCRs above 1 in 1000 frequency did not change with DPC sensitization.

Authors' data handling: Across samples, TCR counts had a median of roughly 96,000 and ranged from 23,224 to 690,600. TCRdb used MiXCR to reprocess the RACE reads, holding one entry per CDR3 protein. In this record, the V and J calls reflect TCRdb's handling and not the investigators' own analysis. The sample yields tens of thousands of distinct CDR3 sequences, roughly a tenth seen once. The table lists this clonotype with a few counts. The antigen is undetermined. Time point meaning: pre-sensitization, week 0. This sample's treatment: therapeutic diphenylcyclopropenone sensitization with weekly scalp DPC. The source material was whole blood, sampled in connection with sensitization to the hapten diphenylcyclopropenone (DPC). This clonotype was sampled from a woman between 40 and 55 years old with alopecia areata. Some clones in this sample may be carry-over from other donors' samples.

The CDR3 loop reads CASSQAGTGGSYEQYF. For the CDR3, the DNA is TGTGCCAGCAGCCAAGCCGGGACAGGGGGTTCCTACGAGCAGTACTTC. The chain joins TRBV4-2 to TRBJ2-7; TRBD1 aligns across 11 bases. After removal of 1 base from V and 1 base from J, the junction contained 3 bases not matched to a gene. There are 16 residues in the CDR3. Germline V CDR1 and CDR2: LGHNA, YNFKEQ.